This T cell receptor beta chain was found in a study of T cell responses to AZD1222 COVID-19 vaccine. Study outcomes and limitations: Spike-specific TCRs gained breadth and depth after people received two AZD1222 doses. Baseline antibody screening turned up just six or seven seropositive AZD1222 recipients. Among spike-specific TCRs, nearly half reportedly target unmutated variant regions. Females made up more of the donors, who were largely white British, and clonal diversity may have come out too low.

Trimming removed 3 bases at V and 3 bases at J, with 12 bases between. CDR3 length: 14 residues. Germline V gene lookup returns CDR1 MNHEY and CDR2 SMNVEV (reference sequence). The method was immunoSEQ multiplex PCR; TCRdb's version includes in-frame clones alone and lacks a portion of them. The sample has more than 110,000 clones; 80% to 95% are singletons. As to this clone: Its antigen is still unknown.

Source: peripheral blood, taken 28 days after the second AZD1222 dose. This sequence joins TRBV27 and TRBJ2-7; D not resolved. The sequence came from an adult who received the AZD1222 COVID-19 vaccine. The CDR3 is CASSFAQASYEQYF. The CDR3 DNA sequence: TGTGCCAGCAGTTTCGCGCAGGCCAGCTACGAGCAGTACTTC.